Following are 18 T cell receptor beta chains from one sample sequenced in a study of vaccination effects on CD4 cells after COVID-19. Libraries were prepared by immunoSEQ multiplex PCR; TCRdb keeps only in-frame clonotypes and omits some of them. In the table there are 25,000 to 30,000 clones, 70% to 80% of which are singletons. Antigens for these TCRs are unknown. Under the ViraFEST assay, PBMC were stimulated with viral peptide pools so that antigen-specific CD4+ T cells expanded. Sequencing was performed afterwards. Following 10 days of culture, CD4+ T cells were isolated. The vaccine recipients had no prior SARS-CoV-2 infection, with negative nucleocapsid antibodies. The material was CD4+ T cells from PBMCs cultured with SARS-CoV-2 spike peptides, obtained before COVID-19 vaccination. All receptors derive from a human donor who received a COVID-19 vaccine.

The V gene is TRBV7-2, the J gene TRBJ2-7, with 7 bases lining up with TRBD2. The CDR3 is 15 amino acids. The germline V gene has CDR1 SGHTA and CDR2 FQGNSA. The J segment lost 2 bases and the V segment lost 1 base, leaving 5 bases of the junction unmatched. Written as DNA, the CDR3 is TGTGCCAGCAGCTTAGGGCAGGGAGGGACCTACGAGCAGTACTTC. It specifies CASSLGQGGTYEQYF.

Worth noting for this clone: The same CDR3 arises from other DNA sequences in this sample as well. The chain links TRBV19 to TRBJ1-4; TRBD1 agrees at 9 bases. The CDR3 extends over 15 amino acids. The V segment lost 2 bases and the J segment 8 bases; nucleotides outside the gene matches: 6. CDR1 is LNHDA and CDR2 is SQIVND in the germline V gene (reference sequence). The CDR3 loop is CASSIMGQGGEKLFF. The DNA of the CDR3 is TGTGCCAGTAGTATAATGGGACAGGGAGGGGAAAAACTGTTTTTT.

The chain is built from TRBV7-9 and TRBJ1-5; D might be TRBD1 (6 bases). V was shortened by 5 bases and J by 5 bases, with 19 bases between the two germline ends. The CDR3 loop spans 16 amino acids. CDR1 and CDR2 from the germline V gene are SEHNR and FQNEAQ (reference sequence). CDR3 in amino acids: CASSGLGGRRDQPQHF. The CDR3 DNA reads TGTGCCAGCAGCGGGCTGGGGGGCAGGAGGGATCAGCCCCAGCATTTT.

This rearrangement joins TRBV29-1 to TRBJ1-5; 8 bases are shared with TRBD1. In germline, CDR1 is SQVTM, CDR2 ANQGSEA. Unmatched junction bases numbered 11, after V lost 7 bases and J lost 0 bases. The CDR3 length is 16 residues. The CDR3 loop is CSADRGHGYSNQPQHF. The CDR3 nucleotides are TGCAGCGCTGACAGGGGTCATGGATATAGCAATCAGCCCCAGCATTTT. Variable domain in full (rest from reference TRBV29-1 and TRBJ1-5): SAVISQKPSRDICQRGTSLTIQCQVDSQVTMMFWYRQQPGQSLTLIATANQGSEATYESGFVIDKFPISRPNLTFSTLTVSNMSPEDSSIYLCSADRGHGYSNQPQHFGDGTRLSIL.

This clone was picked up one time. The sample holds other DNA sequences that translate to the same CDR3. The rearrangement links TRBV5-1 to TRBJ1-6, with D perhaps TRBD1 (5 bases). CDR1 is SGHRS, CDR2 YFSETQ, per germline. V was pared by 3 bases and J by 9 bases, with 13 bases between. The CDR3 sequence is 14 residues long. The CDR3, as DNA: TGCGCCAGCAGCTCCCAGGGCATTGGTTCACCCCTCCACTTT. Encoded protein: CASSSQGIGSPLHF.

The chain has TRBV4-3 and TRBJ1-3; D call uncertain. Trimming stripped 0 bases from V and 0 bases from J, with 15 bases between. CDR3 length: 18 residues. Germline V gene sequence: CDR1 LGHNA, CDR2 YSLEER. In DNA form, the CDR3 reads TGCGCCAGCAGCCAAGATCTAGGCACTGGGCTCTCTGGAAACACCATATATTTT. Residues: CASSQDLGTGLSGNTIYF.

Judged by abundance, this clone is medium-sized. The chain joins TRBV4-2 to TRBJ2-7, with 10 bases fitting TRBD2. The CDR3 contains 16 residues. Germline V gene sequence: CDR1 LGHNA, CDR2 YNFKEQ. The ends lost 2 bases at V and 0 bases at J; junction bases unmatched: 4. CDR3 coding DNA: TGTGCCAGCAGCCAACAAAGCGGGGGGGACTCCTACGAGCAGTACTTC. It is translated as CASSQQSGGDSYEQYF.

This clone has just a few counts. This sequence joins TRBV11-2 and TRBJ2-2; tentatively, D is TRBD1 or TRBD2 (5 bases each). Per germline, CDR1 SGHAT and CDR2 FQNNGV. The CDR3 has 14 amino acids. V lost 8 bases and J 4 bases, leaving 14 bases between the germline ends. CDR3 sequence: CASAGTVVTGELFF. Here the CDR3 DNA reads TGTGCCAGCGCCGGGACGGTGGTCACCGGGGAGCTGTTTTTT.

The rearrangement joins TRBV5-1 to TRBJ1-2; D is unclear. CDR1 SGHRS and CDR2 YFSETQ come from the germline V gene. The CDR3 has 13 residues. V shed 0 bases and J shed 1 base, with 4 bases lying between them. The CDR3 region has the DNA TGCGCCAGCAGCTTGGGGGGTAACTATGGCTACACCTTC. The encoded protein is CASSLGGNYGYTF.

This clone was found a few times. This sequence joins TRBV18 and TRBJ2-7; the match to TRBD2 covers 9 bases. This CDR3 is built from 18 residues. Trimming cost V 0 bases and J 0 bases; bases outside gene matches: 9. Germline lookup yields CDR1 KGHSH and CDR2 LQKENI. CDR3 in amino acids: CASSPPVSSGIHSYEQYF. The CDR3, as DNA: TGTGCCAGCTCACCACCGGTTTCTAGCGGGATACACTCCTACGAGCAGTACTTC.

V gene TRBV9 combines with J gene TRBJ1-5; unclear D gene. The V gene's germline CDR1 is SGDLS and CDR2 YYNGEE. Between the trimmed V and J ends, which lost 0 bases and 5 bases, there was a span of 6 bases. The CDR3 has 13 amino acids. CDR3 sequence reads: CASSVGFDQPQHF. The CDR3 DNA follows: TGTGCCAGCAGCGTAGGGTTCGATCAGCCCCAGCATTTT.

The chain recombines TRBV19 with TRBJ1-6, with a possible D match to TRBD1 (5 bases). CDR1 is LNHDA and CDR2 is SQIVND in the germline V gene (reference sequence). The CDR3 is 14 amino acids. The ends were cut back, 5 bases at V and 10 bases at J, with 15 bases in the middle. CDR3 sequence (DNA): TGTGCCAGTAGTGGGACGGGGCAGTGGTCACCCCTCCACTTT. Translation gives CASSGTGQWSPLHF.

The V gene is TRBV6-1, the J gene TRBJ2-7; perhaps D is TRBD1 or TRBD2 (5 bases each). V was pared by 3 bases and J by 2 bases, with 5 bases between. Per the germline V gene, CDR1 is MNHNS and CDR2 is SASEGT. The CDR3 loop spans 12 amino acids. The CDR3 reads CASSEGPYEQYF. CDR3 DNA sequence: TGTGCCAGCAGTGAGGGACCCTACGAGCAGTACTTC.

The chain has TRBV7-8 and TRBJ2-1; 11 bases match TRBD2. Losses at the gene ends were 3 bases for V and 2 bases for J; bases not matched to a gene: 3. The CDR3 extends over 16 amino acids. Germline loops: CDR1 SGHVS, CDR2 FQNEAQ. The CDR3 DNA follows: TGTGCCAGCAGCTTCGGGACTAGCGGACCCTACAATGAGCAGTTCTTC. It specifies CASSFGTSGPYNEQFF.

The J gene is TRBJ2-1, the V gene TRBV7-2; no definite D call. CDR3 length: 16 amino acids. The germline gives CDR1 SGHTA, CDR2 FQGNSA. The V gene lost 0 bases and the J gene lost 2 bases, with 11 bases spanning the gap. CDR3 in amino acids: CASSLASTTTYNEQFF. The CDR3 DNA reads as TGTGCCAGCAGCTTAGCGAGTACTACCACCTACAATGAGCAGTTCTTC.

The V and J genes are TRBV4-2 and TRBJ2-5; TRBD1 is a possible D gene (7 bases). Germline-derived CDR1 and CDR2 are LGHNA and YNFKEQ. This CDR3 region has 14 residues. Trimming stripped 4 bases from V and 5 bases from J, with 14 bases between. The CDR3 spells CASSLEGAEETQYF. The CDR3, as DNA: TGTGCCAGCAGCCTGGAGGGGGCCGAGGAGACCCAGTACTTC.

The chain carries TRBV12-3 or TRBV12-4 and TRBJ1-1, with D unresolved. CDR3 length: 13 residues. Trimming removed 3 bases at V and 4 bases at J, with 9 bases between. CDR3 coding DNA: TGTGCCAGCAGTTTGGGAGCGAGCACTGAAGCTTTCTTT. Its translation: CASSLGASTEAFF.

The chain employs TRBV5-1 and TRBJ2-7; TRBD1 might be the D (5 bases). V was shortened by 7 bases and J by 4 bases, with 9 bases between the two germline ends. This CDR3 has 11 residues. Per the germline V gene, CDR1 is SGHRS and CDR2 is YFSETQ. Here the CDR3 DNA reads TGCGCCAGCTCGCCAGGGTACGAGCAGTACTTC. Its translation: CASSPGYEQYF. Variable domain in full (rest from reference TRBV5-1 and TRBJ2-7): KAGVTQTPRYLIKTRGQQVTLSCSPISGHRSVSWYQQTPGQGLQFLFEYFSETQRNKGNFPGRFSGRQFSNSRSEMNVSTLELGDSALYLCASSPGYEQYFGPGTRLTVT.